These 15 T cell receptor beta chains were all obtained from the same sample, sequenced in a study of blood T cell repertoires in COVID-19. The repertoire was sequenced with immunoSEQ multiplex PCR; TCRdb's copy has only in-frame clones and lacks some. Here the sample spans fewer than 450,000 clones, 87% being singletons. Sequences were obtained from peripheral blood. The origin of the receptors is a woman aged 45-65 years with COVID-19, enrolled during active disease.

V is TRBV9 and J is TRBJ1-1; no clear D gene. This CDR3 region has 14 residues. Germline CDR1 is SGDLS and CDR2 is YYNGEE. The germline V and J ends were trimmed by 4 bases and 2 bases, with 12 bases remaining between them. The CDR3 DNA is TGTGCCAGCAGCTTTCGTCAGGCTAACACTGAAGCTTTCTTT. Translated, it gives CASSFRQANTEAFF.

This chain joins TRBV6-5 and TRBJ1-2; no reliable D call. The CDR3 has 16 residues. Germline V CDR1 and CDR2: MNHEY, SVGAGI. Trimming removed 0 bases at V and 6 bases at J, with 17 bases between. The CDR3 here is CASSYSINPRNHGYTF. CDR3 coding DNA: TGTGCCAGCAGTTACTCGATTAACCCGCGGAACCATGGCTACACCTTC.

The chain uses TRBV7-7 and TRBJ2-1; 8 nucleotides line up with TRBD2. Germline V gene lookup returns CDR1 SSHAT and CDR2 FNYEAQ (reference sequence). V was pared by 4 bases and J by 7 bases, with 12 bases of the junction left unmatched. The CDR3 loop spans 16 amino acids. The CDR3 DNA sequence: TGTGCCAGCAGCTCTATAGCGGGAAGTTTCTCGAATGAGCAGTTCTTC. Protein sequence: CASSSIAGSFSNEQFF.

This clone was detected many times. CDR3 coding DNA: TGTGCCAGCGGCTATTCTAGCGTCTACGAGCAGTACTTC. Protein sequence: CASGYSSVYEQYF. The rearrangement uses TRBV27 and TRBJ2-7, with D perhaps matching TRBD2 (6 bases). This CDR3 is built from 13 residues. The germline CDR1 and CDR2 sequences are MNHEY and SMNVEV (reference sequence). Trimming took 8 bases from V and 3 from J, leaving 14 bases between them.

This chain joins TRBV18 and TRBJ2-5; 9 positions match TRBD2. V shed 1 base, J shed 7 bases, and the junction held 13 bases outside the gene matches. The CDR3 spans 17 residues. Germline V gene sequence: CDR1 KGHSH, CDR2 LQKENI. CDR3 nucleotide sequence: TGTGCCAGCTCACCACTCAAGCCCGGGACTAGCTTCACGACCCAGTACTTC. It is translated as CASSPLKPGTSFTTQYF.

The chain is built from TRBV6-6 and TRBJ1-1, with no clear D. Germline loops: CDR1 MNHNY, CDR2 SVGAGI (reference sequence). The CDR3 runs 13 residues. V was clipped by 2 bases and J by 4 bases, with 8 bases between them. The CDR3 protein is CASSYSEGTEAFF. The DNA for the CDR3 is TGTGCCAGCAGTTACAGCGAAGGCACTGAAGCTTTCTTT.

CDR3 amino acids: CASSFGSSSNQPQHF. DNA of the CDR3: TGTGCCAGCAGTTTTGGGAGTAGCAGCAATCAGCCCCAGCATTTT. The chain carries TRBV27 and TRBJ1-5; D is unclear. The germline gives CDR1 MNHEY, CDR2 SMNVEV (reference sequence). This CDR3 has 15 residues. The V end lost 3 bases, the J end lost 1 base, and 10 bases lay between the germline ends.

The sample holds one count of this clone. The rearrangement joins TRBV5-6 to TRBJ2-7; 9 bases are shared with TRBD1. CDR1 and CDR2 from the germline V gene are SGHDT and YYEEEE. CDR3 length: 15 amino acids. The V and J ends lost 0 bases and 4 bases, in that order; junction bases with no gene match: 5. CDR3 bases: TGTGCCAGCAGCTTGGTCGGGACAGGGTTTTACGAGCAGTACTTC. This sequence encodes CASSLVGTGFYEQYF.

The chain links TRBV15 to TRBJ2-1; 7 bases line up with TRBD1. With 1 base clipped from V and 7 bases from J, the junction kept 13 bases outside the gene matches. The CDR3 contains 17 residues. Germline lookup yields CDR1 LNHNV and CDR2 YYDKDF (reference sequence). CDR3 DNA: TGTGCCACCAGCAGAGTTGGTAGGACAGGCTTGATGAATGAGCAGTTCTTC. As protein: CATSRVGRTGLMNEQFF.

This clone was found a few times. The chain joins TRBV4-3 to TRBJ2-7; tentatively, D is TRBD1 (6 bases). Per germline, CDR1 LGHNA and CDR2 YSLEER. The CDR3 spans 16 residues. The V end was cut by 1 base, the J end by 2 bases, with 15 bases between. CDR3 protein: CASSQAVGTSPYEQYF. CDR3 sequence (DNA): TGCGCCAGCAGCCAAGCCGTCGGGACATCCCCCTACGAGCAGTACTTC.

The chain combines TRBV9 with TRBJ2-2; D is perhaps TRBD2 (6 bases). This CDR3 is built from 16 residues. From germline, CDR1 is SGDLS and CDR2 YYNGEE. Between the trimmed V and J ends, which lost 0 bases and 1 base, there was a span of 10 bases. The DNA of the CDR3 is TGTGCCAGCAGCGTAGTCTCGCGGGGGAACACCGGGGAGCTGTTTTTT. It translates to CASSVVSRGNTGELFF.

The chain combines TRBV28 with TRBJ2-1, with 8 bases lining up with TRBD2. V lost 2 bases, J lost 8 bases, and 11 bases stayed unmatched. The V gene's germline CDR1 is MDHEN and CDR2 SYDVKM. The CDR3 consists of 16 residues. DNA for the CDR3: TGTGCCAGCAGTTTAGGGCAAGCGGGAGCCTTGGATGAGCAGTTCTTC. Residues: CASSLGQAGALDEQFF.

J is TRBJ2-1 and V is TRBV9; TRBD2 aligns across 7 bases. Per germline, CDR1 SGDLS and CDR2 YYNGEE. This CDR3 region has 17 residues. Losses at the gene ends were 4 bases for V and 6 bases for J; bases not matched to a gene: 16. The CDR3 bases are TGTGCCAGCAGCCTCTTCGCTGGGCGGGAGTTGAGCAATGAGCAGTTCTTC. Translated, it gives CASSLFAGRELSNEQFF.

This clone showed up just once. This chain connects TRBV5-1 to TRBJ2-3; 9 bases are shared with TRBD2. The J segment lost 0 bases and the V segment lost 4 bases, leaving 3 bases of the junction unmatched. The CDR3 has 15 residues. Germline loops: CDR1 SGHRS, CDR2 YFSETQ. The CDR3 spells CASSRTSASTDTQYF. The CDR3 DNA follows: TGCGCCAGCAGCCGGACTAGCGCAAGCACAGATACGCAGTATTTT.

This sequence joins TRBV5-1 and TRBJ2-5; D may be TRBD2 (5 bases). The CDR3 runs 15 residues. CDR1 and CDR2 from the germline V gene are SGHRS and YFSETQ. V was clipped by 0 bases and J by 5 bases, with 14 bases between them. The CDR3 here is CASSLGPAGEETQYF. CDR3 DNA sequence: TGCGCCAGCAGCTTGGGTCCAGCCGGGGAGGAGACCCAGTACTTC.